These 24 T cell receptor beta chains were sequenced from one sample in a study of CDR3 diversity in severe acne. TCRdb independently ran MiXCR on the PCR reads; one entry per CDR3 protein. The table has roughly 100,000 distinct CDR3 sequences, roughly half seen once; the top ten hold roughly an eighth. Sequenced material: blood. The receptors derive from a male donor with acne.

This sequence joins TRBV18 and TRBJ1-4, with TRBD1 as a possible D gene (6 bases). This CDR3 comprises 16 residues. Deletions cut 2 bases from V and 1 base from J, with 11 bases between. CDR1 is KGHSH and CDR2 is LQKENI in the germline V gene. The CDR3 here is CASSPTGSRTNEKLFF. The CDR3 coding sequence is TGTGCCAGCTCACCAACAGGGAGTAGAACTAATGAAAAACTGTTTTTT.

The rearrangement joins TRBV10-1 to TRBJ1-1; D is undetermined. The CDR3 loop spans 16 amino acids. Looked up from germline, CDR1 is WNHNN and CDR2 is SYGVQD (reference sequence). V lost 10 bases and J lost 0, with 21 bases in between. The CDR3 spells CATSVRAGKMNTEAFF. CDR3 in DNA: TGCGCCACCTCAGTGAGGGCCGGGAAGATGAACACTGAAGCTTTCTTT.

The V call is TRBV29-1, the J call TRBJ2-5; D is uncertain. CDR1 and CDR2 (germline): SQVTM, ANQGSEA. CDR3 length equals 16 residues. Trimming shortened V by 6 bases and J by 2 bases, and 22 bases separated the two germline ends. The CDR3 coding sequence is TGCAGCGTGGATCTCTTTGGGCGCACATTTCAAGAGACCCAGTACTTC. Translation gives CSVDLFGRTFQETQYF. Full variable domain (outside the CDR3, taken from reference TRBV29-1 and TRBJ2-5): SAVISQKPSRDICQRGTSLTIQCQVDSQVTMMFWYRQQPGQSLTLIATANQGSEATYESGFVIDKFPISRPNLTFSTLTVSNMSPEDSSIYLCSVDLFGRTFQETQYFGPGTRLLVL.

This clonotype was detected a few times. The chain has TRBV20-1 and TRBJ2-5, with D perhaps assigned TRBD1 or TRBD2 (5 bases each). The CDR3 is 15 residues long. V was cut by 3 bases and J by 6 bases, with 20 bases left in between. Looked up from germline, CDR1 is DFQATT and CDR2 is SNEGSKA (reference sequence). CDR3 coding DNA: TGCAGTGCTAGTCGGGCCGGGACGGTGAAAAAGACCCAGTACTTC. It yields the protein CSASRAGTVKKTQYF.

The chain uses TRBV3-1 and TRBJ2-5; D gene uncertain. The CDR3 has 15 amino acids. The ends were cut back, 4 bases at V and 0 bases at J, with 12 bases in the middle. CDR1 and CDR2 from the germline V gene are LGHDT and YNNKEL (reference sequence). Written as DNA, the CDR3 is TGTGCCAGCAGCCCTCTGGGCGGAGACCAAGAGACCCAGTACTTC. It is translated as CASSPLGGDQETQYF.

This clonotype was detected ten times or more. The chain recombines TRBV7-6 with TRBJ1-1; D is uncertain. Germline loops: CDR1 SGHVS, CDR2 FNYEAQ. This CDR3 region has 13 residues. V lost 3 bases to trimming and J lost 0 bases, with 5 bases between them. The CDR3 DNA reads TGTGCCAGCAGCTTCAACCTGAACACTGAAGCTTTCTTT. Its protein is CASSFNLNTEAFF.

This clonotype was seen more than once but under ten times. The chain joins TRBV28 to TRBJ2-7, with 7 bases aligning to TRBD1. The CDR3 has 14 amino acids. Germline CDR1 is MDHEN and CDR2 is SYDVKM. Losses at the gene ends were 6 bases for V and 3 bases for J; bases not matched to a gene: 8. For the CDR3, the DNA is TGTGCCAGCAGCTCGGGACAGACTTACTACGAGCAGTACTTC. Protein: CASSSGQTYYEQYF.

V and J are TRBV20-1 and TRBJ2-3; weak D call: TRBD2 (6 bases). Germline CDR1 is DFQATT and CDR2 is SNEGSKA (reference sequence). Trimming took 3 bases from V and 3 from J, leaving 10 bases between them. The CDR3 runs to 13 residues. The DNA for the CDR3 is TGCAGTGCTAGTCGCGGGAATACAGATACGCAGTATTTT. Its protein is CSASRGNTDTQYF.

This clonotype came up many times. The chain is built from TRBV7-9 and TRBJ1-1; possibly TRBD1 for D (6 bases). Trimming stripped 5 bases from V and 0 bases from J, with 10 bases between. CDR1 and CDR2 (germline): SEHNR, FQNEAQ (reference sequence). The CDR3 extends over 14 amino acids. The CDR3 region has the DNA TGTGCCAGCAGCGCGGGACAATTGAACACTGAAGCTTTCTTT. It encodes CASSAGQLNTEAFF. Full variable domain (outside the CDR3, taken from reference TRBV7-9 and TRBJ1-1): DTGVSQNPRHKITKRGQNVTFRCDPISEHNRLYWYRQTLGQGPEFLTYFQNEAQLEKSRLLSDRFSAERPKGSFSTLEIQRTEQGDSAMYLCASSAGQLNTEAFFGQGTRLTVV.

In regard to this clonotype: One end of the junction fails to match germline, which may point to a read error. V gene TRBV10-3 combines with J gene TRBJ1-3; no clear D. The germline V gene encodes CDR1 ENHRY and CDR2 SYGVKD. The CDR3 totals 15 residues. CDR3 protein: CAISKDGFSGNTTYF. In DNA, the CDR3 is TGTGCCATCAGTAAGGACGGATTCTCTGGAAACACCACATATTTT.

This clonotype was seen a handful of times. The chain uses TRBV25-1 and TRBJ1-2; perhaps TRBD1 as D (6 bases). Germline values: CDR1 MGHDK, CDR2 SYGVNS. The CDR3 has 14 residues. Trimming took 2 bases from V and 6 from J, leaving 13 bases between them. This CDR3 reads CASSETGQFDGYTF. The CDR3 DNA sequence: TGTGCCAGCAGTGAAACGGGACAATTCGATGGCTACACCTTC.

The sample holds a few counts of this clonotype. The chain employs TRBV5-1 and TRBJ1-1; D possibly corresponds to TRBD1 (5 bases). Germline CDR1 and CDR2: SGHRS and YFSETQ. There are 16 residues in the CDR3. Trimming removed 0 bases at V and 0 bases at J, with 12 bases between. This CDR3 reads CASSLVFDSMNTEAFF. CDR3 in DNA: TGCGCCAGCAGCTTGGTTTTCGACAGTATGAACACTGAAGCTTTCTTT.

This clonotype was counted at least ten times. This chain connects TRBV28 to TRBJ2-7; 9 nucleotides align to TRBD2. The trim removed 4 bases at V and 4 bases at J, leaving 11 bases unmatched. Germline CDR1 is MDHEN and CDR2 is SYDVKM. This CDR3 is built from 16 residues. Here the CDR3 DNA reads TGTGCCAGCAGTTGGTCCCTAGCGGGGACAAATTACGAGCAGTACTTC. Its translation: CASSWSLAGTNYEQYF.

V gene TRBV19 combines with J gene TRBJ1-1, with D possibly TRBD1 on 5 matching bases. The CDR3 spans 13 residues. With 7 bases removed from V and 0 bases from J, the gap between germline ends came to 9 bases. Germline CDR1 is LNHDA and CDR2 is SQIVND (reference sequence). The CDR3 DNA reads TGTGCCAGTAAGGGGTTAATGAACACTGAAGCTTTCTTT. Translation: CASKGLMNTEAFF.

This clonotype has ten or more counts. DNA for the CDR3: TGTGCCAGCAGTGCACAGGGGGCGTACGAGCAGTACGTC. Its translation: CASSAQGAYEQYV. The genes are TRBV28 and TRBJ2-7; 9 nucleotides line up with TRBD1. This CDR3 spans 13 amino acids. J was trimmed by 4 bases and V by 5 bases; bases with no gene match: 3. CDR1 MDHEN and CDR2 SYDVKM come from the germline V gene.

This clonotype has a single count. The chain joins TRBV9 to TRBJ1-4; no clear D. The CDR3 is 15 residues long. Germline CDR1 is SGDLS and CDR2 is YYNGEE. Trimming stripped 4 bases from V and 6 bases from J, with 16 bases between. The CDR3 protein is CASSPGPPEDEKLFF. CDR3 DNA: TGTGCCAGCAGCCCTGGACCTCCTGAGGATGAAAAACTGTTTTTT.

The chain recombines TRBV7-9 with TRBJ2-7; D is ambiguous. V lost 3 bases and J lost 3, with 9 bases in between. This CDR3 is 13 amino acids long. Germline V gene sequence: CDR1 SEHNR, CDR2 FQNEAQ (reference sequence). CDR3 DNA sequence: TGTGCCAGCAGCTTGAGTGAAGTCTACGAGCAGTACTTC. It translates to CASSLSEVYEQYF.

A note on this clonotype: Being one base from a much bigger clone, this may be a read error. The genes are TRBV6-5 and TRBJ1-1; no clear D gene. This CDR3 contains 14 residues. From germline, CDR1 is MNHEY and CDR2 SVGAGI. CDR3 region: CASSYVKANTGAFF. The CDR3 bases are TGTGCCAGCAGTTATGTAAAGGCGAACACTGGAGCTTTCTTT.

The rearrangement joins TRBV7-8 to TRBJ2-5, with TRBD1 matching over 7 bases. The germline V gene encodes CDR1 SGHVS and CDR2 FQNEAQ. V shed 0 bases, J shed 4 bases, and the junction held 8 bases outside the gene matches. CDR3 size: 16 residues. The CDR3 sequence: CASSLAFRGMGETQYF. DNA of the CDR3: TGTGCCAGCAGCTTAGCGTTCAGGGGGATGGGAGAGACCCAGTACTTC.

This clonotype was observed a single time. V gene TRBV20-1 combines with J gene TRBJ2-2, with 10 bases aligning to TRBD2. V lost 2 bases to trimming and J lost 0 bases; unmatched junction nucleotides: 0. Germline V lookup: CDR1 DFQATT, CDR2 SNEGSKA (reference sequence). The CDR3 sequence is 15 residues long. In DNA form, the CDR3 reads TGCAGTGCTAGAACTAGCGGGACGAACACCGGGGAGCTGTTTTTT. Translated: CSARTSGTNTGELFF.

Concerning this clonotype: Its ends do not fully match the called genes, so a read error is possible. The J gene is TRBJ1-1, the V gene TRBV24-1; D is unclear. Germline V gives CDR1 KGHDR, CDR2 SFDVKD. CDR3 length equals 13 residues. CDR3: CATSESLNAEAFF. Written as DNA, the CDR3 is TGTGCCACCAGTGAATCATTGAACGCTGAAGCTTTCTTT.

The V and J genes are TRBV10-2 and TRBJ2-7; D not resolved. V lost 2 bases, J lost 5 bases, and 4 bases lay in between. The CDR3 spans 11 residues. CDR1 and CDR2 from the germline V gene are WSHSY and SAAADI. The CDR3 region is CASSERNEQYF. The CDR3 nucleotides read TGCGCCAGCAGTGAGAGAAACGAGCAGTACTTC.

This clonotype was observed a few times. The chain has TRBV7-8 and TRBJ1-5; D is perhaps TRBD1 (5 bases). There are 15 residues in the CDR3. Germline V gene lookup returns CDR1 SGHVS and CDR2 FQNEAQ. V was shortened by 5 bases and J by 0 bases, with 11 bases between the two germline ends. The CDR3 DNA reads TGTGCCAGCAGCCCGGGACCTAGTAGCAATCAGCCCCAGCATTTT. It codes for CASSPGPSSNQPQHF.

On this clonotype itself: Given a much more abundant clone one base away, this may be a read error. This chain joins TRBV29-1 and TRBJ1-2, with D perhaps matching TRBD1 (5 bases). The CDR3 totals 12 residues. Per germline, CDR1 SQVTM and CDR2 ANQGSEA. V lost 6 bases and J 1 base, leaving 9 bases between the germline ends. CDR3 in DNA: TGCAGCGTGGGCAGGGTTAACTATGGCTACACCTTC. Amino acid sequence: CSVGRVNYGYTF.